Listed below are T cell receptor beta chains from one sample, sequenced in a study of blood T cell repertoires in COVID-19. The data were produced by immunoSEQ multiplex PCR, yet TCRdb's version contains in-frame clones alone and is incomplete. This sample has approximately 82,000 clones, with approximately 80% found just once. The sequencing sample was made of peripheral blood. These receptors originate from a woman in her sixties or seventies with acute or convalescent COVID-19. Each CDR3 is given with its conserved first and last residue. A D gene is named only where the DNA matches it firmly. Size is stated for part of the rows, as once, few or many counts, or as a class when the clone is expanded.

j_call,clone_size,d_call,v_call,cdr3_aa,cdr3_nt
TRBJ2-7,-,-,TRBV5-6,CASSFRSGAFYEQYF,TGTGCCAGCAGCTTCCGGTCGGGTGCCTTCTACGAGCAGTACTTC
TRBJ1-4,-,TRBD1,TRBV5-1,CASSPGQGGGKLFF,TGCGCCAGCAGCCCCGGACAGGGAGGGGGAAAACTGTTTTTT
TRBJ1-4,few,-,TRBV3-1/TRBV3-2,CASSQVGWGSSNEKLFF,TGTGCCAGCAGCCAAGTCGGATGGGGCAGTTCTAATGAAAAACTGTTTTTT
TRBJ1-1,-,TRBD1,TRBV3-1/TRBV3-2,CASSLRDRETEAFF,TGTGCCAGCAGCCTTAGGGACAGGGAGACTGAAGCTTTCTTT
TRBJ2-1,-,-,TRBV6-5,CASSRAGNEQFF,TGTGCCAGCAGCCGAGCGGGCAATGAGCAGTTCTTC
TRBJ1-5,-,-,TRBV6-5,CASAPPVTRGQPQHF,TGTGCCAGCGCCCCTCCGGTTACCCGCGGGCAGCCCCAGCATTTT
TRBJ2-7,-,-,TRBV27,CASSLVQGASYEQYF,TGTGCCAGCAGTTTAGTACAGGGTGCATCCTACGAGCAGTACTTC
TRBJ1-6,-,-,TRBV5-1,CASSLEHLGDSPLHF,TGCGCCAGCAGCTTGGAGCATCTAGGGGATTCACCCCTCCACTTT
TRBJ1-5,-,TRBD1,TRBV2,CASDRGHGQPQHF,TGTGCCAGCGACAGGGGCCATGGACAGCCCCAGCATTTT
TRBJ2-6,-,TRBD2,TRBV19,CASSPAGGGTGANVLTF,TGTGCCAGTAGTCCCGCCGGGGGGGGCACTGGGGCCAACGTCCTGACTTTC
TRBJ2-3,-,TRBD2,TRBV11-3,CASSFGGATVLTDTQYF,TGTGCCAGCAGCTTCGGGGGGGCAACTGTATTGACAGATACGCAGTATTTT
TRBJ2-1,-,TRBD2,TRBV12-5,CASAGTMVTGTVF,TGTGCTAGTGCCGGGACTATGGTCACAGGTACAGTCTTC
TRBJ2-7,-,-,TRBV4-1,CASSGFSDSYEQYF,TGCGCCAGCAGTGGTTTCAGCGACTCCTACGAGCAGTACTTC
TRBJ2-7,-,TRBD2,TRBV6-6,CASWSPSGLTYEQYF,TGTGCCAGCTGGAGTCCTAGCGGGTTAACCTACGAGCAGTACTTC
TRBJ1-5,-,-,TRBV6-5,CASSGQTNQPQHF,TGTGCCAGCAGCGGACAGACTAATCAGCCCCAGCATTTT
TRBJ2-5,-,-,TRBV3-1/TRBV3-2,CASSQDWSRQETQYF,TGTGCCAGCAGCCAAGATTGGTCCAGACAAGAGACCCAGTACTTC
TRBJ2-3,-,-,TRBV6-5,CASSYTSENADAQYF,TGTGCCAGCAGTTATACTAGTGAAAACGCCGACGCGCAGTATTTT
TRBJ1-3,few,TRBD1,TRBV30,CAFNRGSGNTIYF,TGTGCCTTTAACAGGGGGTCTGGAAACACCATATATTTT
TRBJ1-4,-,-,TRBV7-2,CASSLDPLITNEKLFF,TGTGCCAGCAGCTTAGACCCTCTAATAACTAATGAAAAACTGTTTTTT
TRBJ1-1,-,-,TRBV18,CASSPEGRYTEAFF,TGTGCCAGCTCACCGGAGGGTCGGTACACTGAAGCTTTCTTT
TRBJ1-2,once,-,TRBV28,CASSPRGNYGYTF,TGTGCCAGCAGTCCCCGGGGGAACTATGGCTACACCTTC
TRBJ2-2,-,-,TRBV11-2,CASSLVSQASAGELFF,TGTGCCAGCAGCTTAGTTTCTCAAGCGTCGGCCGGGGAGCTGTTTTTT
TRBJ2-1,once,TRBD2,TRBV7-2,CASSLASGRNNEQFF,TGTGCCAGCAGCTTAGCTAGCGGGAGAAACAATGAGCAGTTCTTC
TRBJ2-3,-,-,TRBV6-1,CASSENRGGDTQYF,TGTGCCAGCAGTGAAAACAGGGGGGGTGATACGCAGTATTTT
TRBJ1-5,-,-,TRBV6-2/TRBV6-3,CASSYSRSNQPQHF,TGTGCCAGCAGTTACTCGAGGAGCAATCAGCCCCAGCATTTT
TRBJ2-7,-,-,TRBV6-5,CASSSRESSYEQYF,TGTGCCAGCAGTTCCCGGGAGAGCTCCTACGAGCAGTACTTC
TRBJ2-3,few,TRBD2,TRBV29-1,CSVAGLAGVTDTQYF,TGCAGCGTTGCGGGTCTAGCGGGAGTTACAGATACGCAGTATTTT
TRBJ1-1,-,TRBD1,TRBV2,CAIDRANTEAFF,TGTGCCATCGACAGGGCGAACACTGAAGCTTTCTTT
TRBJ1-6,-,-,TRBV11-2,CASSQGGFPLHF,TGTGCCAGCAGCCAAGGGGGATTTCCCCTCCACTTT
TRBJ2-5,-,TRBD1,TRBV5-1,CASSLAGGTETQYF,TGCGCCAGCAGCTTGGCAGGGGGAACGGAGACCCAGTACTTC